Each of the 2 T cell receptor beta chains below was sequenced from the same sample in a study of T cells in Graves' hyperthyroidism and ophthalmopathy. The CDR3 regions of TCR beta were amplified from RNA transcripts. The HTBI set primed first-round TCR CDR3 RT-PCR. TCRdb independently ran MiXCR on the multiplex PCR reads; one entry per CDR3 protein. The sample lists fewer than 700,000 distinct CDR3 sequences, about 17% seen once, with around 4% in the top ten. The sequenced material came from blood. These receptors were collected from a woman in her twenties or thirties with Graves' hyperthyroidism.

The table lists this clonotype with many counts. The rearrangement joins TRBV12-3 or TRBV12-4 to TRBJ1-5; no clear D gene. The CDR3 is made up of 12 amino acids. Trimming took 5 bases from V and 4 from J, leaving 6 bases between them. The CDR3 nucleotides are TGTGCCAGCAGTCCTCCGAATCAGCCCCAGCATTTT. Amino acids: CASSPPNQPQHF.

Concerning this clonotype itself: A single base separates this from a much larger clone, so it may be a read error. The chain carries TRBV6-2 or TRBV6-3 and TRBJ2-7; D is perhaps TRBD1 (6 bases). The CDR3 has 15 residues. Trimming shortened V by 0 bases and J by 6 bases, and 15 bases separated the two germline ends. Germline V gene sequence: CDR1 MNHEY, CDR2 SVGEGT. DNA of the CDR3: TGTGCCAGCAGTTACTCGACGGGACAAATTTGCGAGCAGTACTTC. It codes for CASSYSTGQICEQYF.